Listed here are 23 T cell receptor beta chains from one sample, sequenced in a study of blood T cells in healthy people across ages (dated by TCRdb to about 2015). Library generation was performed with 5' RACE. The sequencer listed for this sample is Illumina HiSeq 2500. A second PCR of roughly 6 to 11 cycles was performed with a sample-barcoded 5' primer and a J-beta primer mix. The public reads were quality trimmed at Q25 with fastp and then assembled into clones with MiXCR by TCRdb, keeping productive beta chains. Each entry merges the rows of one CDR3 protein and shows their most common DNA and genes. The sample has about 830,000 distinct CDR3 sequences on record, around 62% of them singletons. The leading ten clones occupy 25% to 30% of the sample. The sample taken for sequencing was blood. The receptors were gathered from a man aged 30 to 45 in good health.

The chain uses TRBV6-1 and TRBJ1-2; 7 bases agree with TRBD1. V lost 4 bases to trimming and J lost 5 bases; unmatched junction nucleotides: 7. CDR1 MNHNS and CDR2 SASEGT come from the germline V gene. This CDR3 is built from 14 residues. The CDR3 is CASSGPGTAYGYTF. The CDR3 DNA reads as TGTGCCAGCAGTGGCCCCGGGACAGCATATGGCTACACCTTC.

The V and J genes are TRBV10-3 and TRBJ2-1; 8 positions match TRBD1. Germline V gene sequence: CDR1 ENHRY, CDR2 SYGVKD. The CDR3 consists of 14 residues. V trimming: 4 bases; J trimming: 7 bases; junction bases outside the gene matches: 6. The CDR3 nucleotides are TGTGCCATCAGTGGTCGGACAGGGTTTAATGAGCAGTTCTTC. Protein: CAISGRTGFNEQFF.

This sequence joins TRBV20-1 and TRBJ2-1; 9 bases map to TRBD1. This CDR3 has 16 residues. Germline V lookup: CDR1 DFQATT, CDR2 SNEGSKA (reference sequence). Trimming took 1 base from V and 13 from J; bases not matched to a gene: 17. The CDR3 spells CSARALQGAVWETQFF. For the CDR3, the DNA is TGCAGTGCTAGAGCCTTACAGGGGGCTGTTTGGGAGACCCAGTTCTTC.

CDR3: CASSEETSTLFTDTQYF. The CDR3 DNA is TGTGCCAGCAGTGAAGAGACTAGCACCCTTTTCACAGATACGCAGTATTTT. This chain links TRBV6-1 with TRBJ2-3, with 7 bases aligning to TRBD2. The germline V gene encodes CDR1 MNHNS and CDR2 SASEGT. The CDR3 consists of 17 residues. The ends lost 1 base at V and 2 bases at J; junction bases unmatched: 9.

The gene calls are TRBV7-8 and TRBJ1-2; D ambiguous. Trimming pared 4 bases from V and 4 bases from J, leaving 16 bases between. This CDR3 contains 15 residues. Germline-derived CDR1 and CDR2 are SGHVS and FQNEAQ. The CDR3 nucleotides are TGTGCCAGCAGCTCGAGTGGGGATGGTAGCTATGGCTACACCTTC. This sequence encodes CASSSSGDGSYGYTF.

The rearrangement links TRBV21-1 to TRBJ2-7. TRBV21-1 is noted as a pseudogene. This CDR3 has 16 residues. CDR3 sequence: CASSDNPRQETYEQYF. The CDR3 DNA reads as TGTGCCAGCAGCGATAACCCCCGTCAGGAGACCTACGAGCAGTACTTC.

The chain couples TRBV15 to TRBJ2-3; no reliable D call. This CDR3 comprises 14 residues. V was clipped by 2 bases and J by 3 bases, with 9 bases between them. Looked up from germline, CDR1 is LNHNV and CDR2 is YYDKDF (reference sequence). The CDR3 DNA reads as TGTGCCACCAGCAGACGGACGAGGACAGATACGCAGTATTTT. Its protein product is CATSRRTRTDTQYF.

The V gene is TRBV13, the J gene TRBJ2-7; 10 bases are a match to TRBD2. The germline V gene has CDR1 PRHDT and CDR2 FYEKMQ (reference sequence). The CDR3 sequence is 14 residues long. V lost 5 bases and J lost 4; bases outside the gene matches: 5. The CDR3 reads CASSPSGGHYEQYF. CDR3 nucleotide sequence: TGTGCCAGCAGCCCTAGCGGGGGCCATTACGAGCAGTACTTC.

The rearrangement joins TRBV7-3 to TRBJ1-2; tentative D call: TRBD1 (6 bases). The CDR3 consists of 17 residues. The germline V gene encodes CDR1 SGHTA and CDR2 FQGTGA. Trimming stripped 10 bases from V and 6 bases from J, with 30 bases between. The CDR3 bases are TGTGCCACCAATACAACTCAGGGGCCCGTCCGATTGGATGGCTACACCTTC. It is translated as CATNTTQGPVRLDGYTF.

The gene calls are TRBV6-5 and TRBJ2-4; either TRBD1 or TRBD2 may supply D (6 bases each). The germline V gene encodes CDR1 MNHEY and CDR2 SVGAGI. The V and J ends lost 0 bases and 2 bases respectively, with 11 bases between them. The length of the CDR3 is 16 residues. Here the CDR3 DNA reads TGTGCCAGCAGTTACTCGGGGGGCGCGTCCAAAAACATTCAGTACTTC. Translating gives CASSYSGGASKNIQYF.

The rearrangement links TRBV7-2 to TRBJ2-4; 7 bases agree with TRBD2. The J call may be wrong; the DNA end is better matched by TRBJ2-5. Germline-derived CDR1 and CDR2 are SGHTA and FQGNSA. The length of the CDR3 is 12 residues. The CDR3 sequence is CASSLREGTQYF. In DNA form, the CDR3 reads TGTGCCAGCAGCTTGAGGGAGGGGACCCAGTACTTC.

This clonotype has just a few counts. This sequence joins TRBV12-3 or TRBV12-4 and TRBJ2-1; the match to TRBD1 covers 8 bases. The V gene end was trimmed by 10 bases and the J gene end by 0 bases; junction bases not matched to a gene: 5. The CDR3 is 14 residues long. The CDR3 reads CATNRGSSYNEQFF. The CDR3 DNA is TGTGCCACCAACAGGGGGAGCTCCTACAATGAGCAGTTCTTC.

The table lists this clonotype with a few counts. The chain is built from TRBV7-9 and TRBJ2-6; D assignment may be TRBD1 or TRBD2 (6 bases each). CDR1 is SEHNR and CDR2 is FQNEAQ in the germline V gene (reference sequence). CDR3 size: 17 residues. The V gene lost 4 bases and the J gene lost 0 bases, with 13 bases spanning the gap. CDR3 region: CASSSSGAHSGANVLTF. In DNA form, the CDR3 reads TGTGCCAGCAGCTCCTCGGGGGCCCACTCTGGGGCCAACGTCCTGACTTTC.

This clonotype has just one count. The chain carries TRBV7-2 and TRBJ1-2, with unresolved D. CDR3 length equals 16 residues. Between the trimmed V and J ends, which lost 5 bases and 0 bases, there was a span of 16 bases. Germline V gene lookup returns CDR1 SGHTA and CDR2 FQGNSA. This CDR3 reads CASSTSGRQANYGYTF. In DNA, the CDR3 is TGTGCCAGCAGCACCTCGGGGAGACAAGCTAACTATGGCTACACCTTC.

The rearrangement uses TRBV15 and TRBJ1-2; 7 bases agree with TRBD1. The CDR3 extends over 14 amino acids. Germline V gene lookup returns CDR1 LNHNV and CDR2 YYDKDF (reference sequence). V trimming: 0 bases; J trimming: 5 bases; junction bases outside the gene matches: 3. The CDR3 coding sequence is TGTGCCACCAGCAGAGAAAGGGACAGATATGGCTACACCTTC. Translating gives CATSRERDRYGYTF.

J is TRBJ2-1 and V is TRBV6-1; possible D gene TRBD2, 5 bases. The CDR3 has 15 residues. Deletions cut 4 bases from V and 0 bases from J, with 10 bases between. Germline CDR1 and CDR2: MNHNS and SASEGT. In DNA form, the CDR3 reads TGTGCCAGCAGTGTAGGAGGTTTCTCCTACAATGAGCAGTTCTTC. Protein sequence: CASSVGGFSYNEQFF.

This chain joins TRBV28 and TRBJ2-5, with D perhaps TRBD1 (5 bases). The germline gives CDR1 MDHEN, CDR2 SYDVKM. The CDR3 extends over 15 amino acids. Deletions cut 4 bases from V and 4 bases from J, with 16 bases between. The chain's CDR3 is CASSSRQSRRETQYF. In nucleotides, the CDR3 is TGTGCCAGCAGTTCAAGACAGTCACGGCGAGAGACCCAGTACTTC.

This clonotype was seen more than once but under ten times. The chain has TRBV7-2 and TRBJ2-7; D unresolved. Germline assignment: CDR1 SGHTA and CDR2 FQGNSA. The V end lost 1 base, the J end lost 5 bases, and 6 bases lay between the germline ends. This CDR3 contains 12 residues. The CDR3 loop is CASSLGWDEQYF. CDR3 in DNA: TGTGCCAGCAGCTTAGGCTGGGACGAGCAGTACTTC.

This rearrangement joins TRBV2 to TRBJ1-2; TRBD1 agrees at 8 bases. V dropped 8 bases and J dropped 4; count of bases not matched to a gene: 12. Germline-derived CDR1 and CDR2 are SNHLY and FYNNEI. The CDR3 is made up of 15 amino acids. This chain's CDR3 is CASGRTGITFYGYTF. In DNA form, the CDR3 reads TGTGCCAGCGGCCGGACAGGGATAACTTTCTATGGCTACACCTTC.

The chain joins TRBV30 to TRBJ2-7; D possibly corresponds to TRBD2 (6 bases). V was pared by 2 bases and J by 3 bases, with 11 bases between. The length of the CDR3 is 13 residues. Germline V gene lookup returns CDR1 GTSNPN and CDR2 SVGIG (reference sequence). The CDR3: CAWSRGDLYEQYF. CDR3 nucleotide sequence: TGTGCCTGGAGTCGCGGGGACCTCTACGAGCAGTACTTC.

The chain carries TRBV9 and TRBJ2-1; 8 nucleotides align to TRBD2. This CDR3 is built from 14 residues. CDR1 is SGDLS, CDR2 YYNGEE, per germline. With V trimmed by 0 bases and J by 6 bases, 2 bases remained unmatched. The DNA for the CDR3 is TGTGCCAGCAGCGTAGCGGGGGGGAGCAATGAGCAGTTCTTC. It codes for CASSVAGGSNEQFF.

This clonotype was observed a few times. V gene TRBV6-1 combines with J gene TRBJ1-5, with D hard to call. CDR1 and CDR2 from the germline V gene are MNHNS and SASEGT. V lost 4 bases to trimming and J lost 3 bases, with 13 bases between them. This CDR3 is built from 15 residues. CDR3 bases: TGTGCCAGCAGTGCGTCGGCATTCTCCAATCAGCCCCAGCATTTT. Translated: CASSASAFSNQPQHF.

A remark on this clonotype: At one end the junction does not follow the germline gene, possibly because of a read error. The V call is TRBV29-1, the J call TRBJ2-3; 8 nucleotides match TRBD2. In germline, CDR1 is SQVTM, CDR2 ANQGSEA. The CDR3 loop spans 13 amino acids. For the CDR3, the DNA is TGCAGCGTTCGACGGGGGGGCACGGATACGCAGTATTTT. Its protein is CSVRRGGTDTQYF.